This T cell receptor beta chain emerged from a study of cytomegalovirus exposure and HLA in healthy donors. Study results and caveats: The investigators catalogued about 170 TCR beta chains as cytomegalovirus-associated. It was found in a later analysis that first-cohort TCR clusters tended to co-occur in the 100 to 150 validation repertoires.

The CDR3 is 14 amino acids. Trimming took 4 bases from V and 4 from J; bases not matched to a gene: 4. CDR1 and CDR2 from the germline V gene are SGHKS and YYEKEE (reference sequence). Assay: immunoSEQ multiplex PCR; the TCRdb copy retains only in-frame clones and omits some. The sample consists of some 68,000 clones, more than 95% of them appearing once. Concerning this clone itself: Its antigen is not known.

Sequences were obtained from PBMCs. The V call is TRBV5-5, the J call TRBJ2-7, with 11 bases matching TRBD1. This TCR was recovered from a young man in good health and CMV-seronegative. The CDR3 DNA sequence: TGTGCCAGCAGCGGGACAGGGGGTCAATACGAGCAGTACTTC. It translates to CASSGTGGQYEQYF.